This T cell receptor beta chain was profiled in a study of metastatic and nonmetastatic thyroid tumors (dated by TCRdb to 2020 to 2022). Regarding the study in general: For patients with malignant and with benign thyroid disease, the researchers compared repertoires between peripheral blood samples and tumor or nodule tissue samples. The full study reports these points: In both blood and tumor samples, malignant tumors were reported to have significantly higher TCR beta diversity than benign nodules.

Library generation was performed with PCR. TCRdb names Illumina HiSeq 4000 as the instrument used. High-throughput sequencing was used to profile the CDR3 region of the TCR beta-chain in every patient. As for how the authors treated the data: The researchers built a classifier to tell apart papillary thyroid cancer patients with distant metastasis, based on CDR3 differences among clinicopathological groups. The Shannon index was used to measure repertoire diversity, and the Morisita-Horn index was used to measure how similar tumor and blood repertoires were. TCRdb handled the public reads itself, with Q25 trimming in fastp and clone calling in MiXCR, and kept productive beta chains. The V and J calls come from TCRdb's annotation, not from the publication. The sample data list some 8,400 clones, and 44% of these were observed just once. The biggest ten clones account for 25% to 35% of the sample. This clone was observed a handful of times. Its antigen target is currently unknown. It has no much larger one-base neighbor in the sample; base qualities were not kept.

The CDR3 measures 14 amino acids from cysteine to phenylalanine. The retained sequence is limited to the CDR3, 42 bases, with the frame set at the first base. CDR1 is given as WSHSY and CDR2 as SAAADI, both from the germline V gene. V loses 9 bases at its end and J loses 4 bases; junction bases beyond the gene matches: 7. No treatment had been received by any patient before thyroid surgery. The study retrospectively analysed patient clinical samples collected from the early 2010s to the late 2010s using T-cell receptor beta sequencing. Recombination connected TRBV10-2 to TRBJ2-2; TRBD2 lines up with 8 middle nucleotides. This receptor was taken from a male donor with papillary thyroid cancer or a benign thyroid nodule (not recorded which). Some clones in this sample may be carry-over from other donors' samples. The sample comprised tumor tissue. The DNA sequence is TGCGCCAGTATTACGGGAGGGCGCACCGGGGAGCTGTTTTTT. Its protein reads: CASITGGRTGELFF.